The present TCR beta chain was sequenced within a study of neurological immune-mediated disorders. In germline, CDR1 is SGHRS, CDR2 YFSETQ. CDR3 length: 13 amino acids. The ends were cut back, 0 bases at V and 5 bases at J, with 5 bases in the middle. MiXCR, applied by TCRdb to the 5' RACE reads, yields one record per CDR3 protein. The sample includes roughly 70,000 distinct CDR3 sequences, approximately 5% of them seen just once. This clonotype occurred many times. Sequenced sample: PBMCs. The sequence derives from a woman aged 70-85 years with multiple sclerosis. The chain is built from TRBV5-1 and TRBJ2-2; D uncertain. The CDR3 bases are TGCGCCAGCAGCTTGGAGGGAACCGGGGAGCTGTTTTTT. Translation: CASSLEGTGELFF. Full variable domain (rest looked up from reference TRBV5-1 and TRBJ2-2): KAGVTQTPRYLIKTRGQQVTLSCSPISGHRSVSWYQQTPGQGLQFLFEYFSETQRNKGNFPGRFSGRQFSNSRSEMNVSTLELGDSALYLCASSLEGTGELFFGEGSRLTVL.